Listed below are T cell receptor beta chains from one sample, sequenced in a study of blood T cell repertoires in COVID-19. Here immunoSEQ multiplex PCR was the method, and the copy in TCRdb shows in-frame clones only, minus some. Found here are over 400,000 clones, 85% to 90% of them singletons; the top ten hold 7.8%. The sequenced sample consisted of peripheral blood. The receptor source for this set is a woman aged 50 to 60 with COVID-19, enrolled during active disease. CDR3s include the opening cysteine and the closing phenylalanine or tryptophan. A D gene is named only where the DNA matches it firmly. Size tells how often a clone was seen (once, few, many) or the class of an expanded clone, and some rows leave it out.

DNA | CDR3 | J | V | D | size
TGTGCCAGTAGTATCGGGACAGGGGGTGAGCCCCAGCATTTT | CASSIGTGGEPQHF | TRBJ1-5 | TRBV19 | TRBD1 | -
TGTGCCAGCAGTTTACGGGGCAATCAGCCCCAGCATTTT | CASSLRGNQPQHF | TRBJ1-5 | TRBV12-3/TRBV12-4 | - | -
TGTGCCAGCAGCGTTTATAGCAATCAGCCCCAGCATTTT | CASSVYSNQPQHF | TRBJ1-5 | TRBV9 | - | -
TGTGCCAGCAGGGGCGGCAGGGCTAATGAAAAACTGTTTTTT | CASRGGRANEKLFF | TRBJ1-4 | TRBV28 | - | -
TGTGCCAGCAGCAGACAGGGGGCTTATGAAGCTTTCTTT | CASSRQGAYEAFF | TRBJ1-1 | TRBV6-4 | TRBD1 | -
TGTGCCAGTAGGACCGACAGGGGCGGAAACACTGAAGCTTTCTTT | CASRTDRGGNTEAFF | TRBJ1-1 | TRBV19 | TRBD1 | -
TGTGCCAGCAGTCTCGGTTATGAGCAGTTCTTC | CASSLGYEQFF | TRBJ2-1 | TRBV6-2/TRBV6-3 | - | -
TGTGCCAGCAGCGTAGATGGGGACAGGGCTTCACCCCTCCACTTT | CASSVDGDRASPLHF | TRBJ1-6 | TRBV9 | TRBD1 | -
TGTGCCATCAATACCGACAGGGGGTACGAGCAGTACTTC | CAINTDRGYEQYF | TRBJ2-7 | TRBV10-3 | TRBD1 | -
TGTGCCAGTAGTATAGCTCAGGGAACTGAAGCTTTCTTT | CASSIAQGTEAFF | TRBJ1-1 | TRBV19 | - | -
TGTGCCAGCTCACCGGGACAGGGGAGGGCCTACGAGCAGTACTTC | CASSPGQGRAYEQYF | TRBJ2-7 | TRBV18 | TRBD1 | -
TGTGCCAGCAGCCCTCCCGGGTCCATCGGAAACACCATATATTTT | CASSPPGSIGNTIYF | TRBJ1-3 | TRBV9 | - | -
TGTGCCAGCAGCCGCGGGGATCAGCCCCAGCATTTT | CASSRGDQPQHF | TRBJ1-5 | TRBV7-8 | - | few
TGTGCCAGCAGCCAAGGGACAAGGTTCCCCGGGGAGCTGTTTTTT | CASSQGTRFPGELFF | TRBJ2-2 | TRBV3-1/TRBV3-2 | - | once
TGCGCCAGCAGCTCTACGACATTCGGCTCTGGAAACACCATATATTTT | CASSSTTFGSGNTIYF | TRBJ1-3 | TRBV5-1 | - | -
TGTGCCAGTACCCCGACGGCCAGGGCAAATTCACCCCTCCACTTT | CASTPTARANSPLHF | TRBJ1-6 | TRBV19 | - | -
TGTGCCAGCAGCTCAACAGGGCCGGGGGAGCAGTACTTC | CASSSTGPGEQYF | TRBJ2-7 | TRBV11-2 | - | -
TGTGCCAGCAGCTTAGCGCTGGGGACTTCGCAGTTCTTC | CASSLALGTSQFF | TRBJ2-1 | TRBV7-2 | - | -
TGTGCCAGCAGCCCCCCTGGACAGCTAAGAAACACCATATATTTT | CASSPPGQLRNTIYF | TRBJ1-3 | TRBV13 | - | -
TGTGCCAGCAGCCAGCGGACAGTCGCGAACACTGAAGCTTTCTTT | CASSQRTVANTEAFF | TRBJ1-1 | TRBV11-2 | - | -